The rows below give T cell receptor beta chains drawn from one sample of a study of cytomegalovirus exposure and HLA in healthy donors. Generated by immunoSEQ multiplex PCR, the TCRdb table keeps only in-frame clones and is missing some. The sample has around 120,000 clones, around three quarters seen once. Sequencing was done on a sample of PBMCs. The receptors here all came from a man between 25 and 39 years old in good health and CMV-seropositive. CDR3s include the opening cysteine and the closing phenylalanine or tryptophan. A D gene is named only where the DNA matches it firmly. A clone size is listed for some rows: how often the clone was seen (once, few, many), or a class if it is expanded.

>TRBV4-3|TRBJ2-3|-|-
TGCGCCAGCAGCCAAGTTTACGCAGGGGCATATGATACGCAGTATTTT
CASSQVYAGAYDTQYF
>TRBV27|TRBJ1-5|TRBD1|-
TGTGCCAGCAGTTTGCGACAGGGAGGTCAGCCCCAGCATTTT
CASSLRQGGQPQHF
>TRBV10-3|TRBJ2-4|TRBD1|-
TGTGCCATCAGTGAGCCTGGGACAGGGTTGAACATTCAGTACTTC
CAISEPGTGLNIQYF
>TRBV6-6|TRBJ1-2|TRBD1|-
TGTGCCAGCAGTTACTCCCAGGGGGCTATTGGCTACACCTTC
CASSYSQGAIGYTF
>TRBV29-1|TRBJ2-7|-|-
TGCAGCGTGGGAGGACAGGCCAGCTCCTACGAGCAGTACTTC
CSVGGQASSYEQYF
>TRBV6-6|TRBJ2-3|TRBD1|-
TGTGCCAGCACCCCACGGACAGGAGACAACACAGATACGCAGTATTTT
CASTPRTGDNTDTQYF
>TRBV5-1|TRBJ2-2|TRBD2|-
TGCGCCAGCAGCTTGGCGGCTAGCGGGAGCACCGGGGAGCTGTTTTTT
CASSLAASGSTGELFF
>TRBV27|TRBJ2-7|-|few
TGTGCCACGGCAGACGAGCGCTACGAGCAGTACTTC
CATADERYEQYF
>TRBV7-2|TRBJ2-5|TRBD1|-
TGTGCCAGCAGCCCAAACAGGGGGCTATGGGAGACCCAGTACTTC
CASSPNRGLWETQYF
>TRBV5-8|TRBJ2-1|TRBD2|-
TGTGCCAGCAGTCGGCGTGGTAGCGGGAGTGGTAATGAGCAGTTCTTC
CASSRRGSGSGNEQFF
>TRBV27|TRBJ2-1|-|-
TGTGCCAGCAGTGGAGTGGGAGAGGATTACAATGAGCAGTTCTTC
CASSGVGEDYNEQFF
>TRBV21-1|TRBJ2-5|-|-
TGTGCCAGCAGCAAAGGCGGGGGCCCCGAGGGGGAGACCCAGTACTTC
CASSKGGGPEGETQYF
>TRBV9|TRBJ2-1|TRBD2|-
TGTGCCAGCAGCGCAAACCTAGCGGGAGGGCCGAGCAATGAGCAGTTCTTC
CASSANLAGGPSNEQFF
>TRBV4-2|TRBJ1-2|TRBD1|-
TGTGCCAGCAGCCAAGACACAGGGGCCTACACCTTC
CASSQDTGAYTF
>TRBV28|TRBJ2-7|-|once
TGTGCCACCAGAGTCCCGCGGGGGCAGTACTTC
CATRVPRGQYF
>TRBV7-6|TRBJ1-6|TRBD1|-
TGTGCCAGCAGCGGCGGGACAGGGTACGTCCTCCACTTT
CASSGGTGYVLHF
>TRBV28|TRBJ2-1|-|-
TGTGCCAGCAGTTTTTCCGTAATCGGGAGTTTTGAGCAGTTCTTC
CASSFSVIGSFEQFF
>TRBV30|TRBJ2-7|-|-
TGTGCCTGGAGTCATCCAGGGAACGAGCAGTACTTC
CAWSHPGNEQYF
>TRBV20-1|TRBJ2-1|-|-
TGCAGTGCTAGGTCTGACAATGAGCAGTTCTTC
CSARSDNEQFF
>TRBV14|TRBJ2-3|-|-
TGTGCCAGCAGCCAAGATCCCTACAGGATAGAGGATACGCAGTATTTT
CASSQDPYRIEDTQYF
>TRBV5-1|TRBJ2-7|TRBD2|once
TGCGCCAGCTCTTCCCGGACTAGCGGGATGGACGGGCAGTACTTC
CASSSRTSGMDGQYF
>TRBV5-5|TRBJ1-1|TRBD1|few
TGTGCCAGCAGCCGGACAGGGATGAACACTGAAGCTTTCTTT
CASSRTGMNTEAFF
>TRBV4-3|TRBJ2-7|TRBD1|-
TGCGCCAGCAGCCGCCTGACAGGGGGCGGGTCCTACGAGCAGTACTTC
CASSRLTGGGSYEQYF
>TRBV19|TRBJ1-5|TRBD1|-
TGTGCCAGTAGTCCTTCGGACAGGGGCCGTTATCAGCCCCAGCATTTT
CASSPSDRGRYQPQHF
>TRBV6-4|TRBJ2-1|TRBD2|-
TGTGCCAGCGGTATGACTAGCGGGTCTAATGAGCAGTTCTTC
CASGMTSGSNEQFF
>TRBV6-1|TRBJ2-7|TRBD1|-
TGTGCCAGCGGAACAGGGGGAAACTGGGGCCGCAAGCAGTACTTC
CASGTGGNWGRKQYF
>TRBV6-6|TRBJ1-3|-|-
TGTGCCAGCAGTTACTCGAGAAGTCTCTCTGGAAACACCATATATTTT
CASSYSRSLSGNTIYF
>TRBV6-6|TRBJ2-1|TRBD2|-
TGTGCCAGCAGTTACTCGGGACTAGCGGGCGGGGATGAGCAGTTCTTC
CASSYSGLAGGDEQFF
>TRBV18|TRBJ1-4|TRBD1|-
TGTGCCAGCTCACGGGACAGTAATGAAAAACTGTTTTTT
CASSRDSNEKLFF
>TRBV7-9|TRBJ1-1|-|-
TGTGCCAGCAGCCGAGGCGCGGAGGGCCTCTATAACACTGAAGCTTTCTTT
CASSRGAEGLYNTEAFF
>TRBV28|TRBJ2-1|-|few
TGTGCCAGCAGCCCACTCAGGGAGGATGAGCAGTTCTTC
CASSPLREDEQFF
>TRBV7-2|TRBJ1-2|TRBD1|-
TGTGCCAGCAGCTGGCCGGGACAGGGGAAGTATGGCTACACCTTC
CASSWPGQGKYGYTF
>TRBV12-5|TRBJ1-1|-|-
TGTGCTAGTGGTTTGGTAGTGGGTAGGGAGGCTTTCTTT
CASGLVVGREAFF
>TRBV6-6|TRBJ2-5|-|-
TGTGCCAGCAGCCTCAGGAGTAGCGGTAGGGAGACCCAGTACTTC
CASSLRSSGRETQYF
>TRBV7-9|TRBJ1-4|TRBD1|few
TGTGCCAGCAGCTTCGGACAGGGGCGGATTAGAGATGAAAAACTGTTTTTT
CASSFGQGRIRDEKLFF
>TRBV28|TRBJ1-6|-|-
TGTGCCAGCAATACGCCCCCTAGCTCCTATAATTCACCCCTCCACTTT
CASNTPPSSYNSPLHF
>TRBV10-3|TRBJ2-5|TRBD1|-
TGTGCCATCAGGGGGGCAGGGGGCGCTGAGGCCCAGTACTTC
CAIRGAGGAEAQYF
>TRBV2|TRBJ1-1|TRBD1|-
TGTGCCAGCAGTTGGACAGGGCAGAACACTGAAGCTTTCTTT
CASSWTGQNTEAFF
>TRBV30|TRBJ1-4|-|-
TGTGCCTGGAGTGTCAAGGGGTCTGGTGAAAAACTGTTTTTT
CAWSVKGSGEKLFF
>TRBV6-1|TRBJ2-7|TRBD1|-
TGTGCCAGCAGTGACCGGTTCACAGGGGGCCCATACGAGCAGTACTTC
CASSDRFTGGPYEQYF
>TRBV6-4|TRBJ2-2|TRBD2|-
TGTGCCAGCAGTCCCCTCGCACTAGCGGGGGGGCCTAGCACCGGGGAGCTGTTTTTT
CASSPLALAGGPSTGELFF
>TRBV27|TRBJ1-5|TRBD1|-
TGTGCCAGCAGTGCGACAGGGTATAGCAATCAGCCCCAGCATTTT
CASSATGYSNQPQHF
>TRBV5-1|TRBJ1-1|-|-
TGCGCCAGCAGCTTGGAGGGGGTGGGCACTGAAGCTTTCTTT
CASSLEGVGTEAFF
>TRBV18|TRBJ2-1|-|-
TGTGCCAGCCCACCACCTCGGGAGGGGGCGTACAATGAGCAGTTCTTC
CASPPPREGAYNEQFF
>TRBV6-5|TRBJ1-2|-|-
TGTGCCAGCAGTTACTCTCCCCAGGGGTTACATGGCTACACCTTC
CASSYSPQGLHGYTF
>TRBV6-6|TRBJ2-7|TRBD2|-
TGTGCCAGCAACCTAGCGGGAGTGGGATACGAGCAGTACTTC
CASNLAGVGYEQYF
>TRBV7-9|TRBJ1-1|TRBD1|-
TGTTCCAGCAGCCTGGGACAGGGAGGGGCTTTCTTT
CSSSLGQGGAFF
>TRBV6-6|TRBJ2-3|TRBD2|-
TGTGCCAGCAGTCCTTCTAGCGGGCCTTCCACAGATACGCAGTATTTT
CASSPSSGPSTDTQYF
>TRBV27|TRBJ2-7|TRBD2|-
TGTGCCAGCAGTCGGAGACTAGCGGGAGACTCCGAGCAGTACTTC
CASSRRLAGDSEQYF